The 11 T cell receptor beta chains in this list originate from one sample, sequenced in a study of cytomegalovirus exposure and HLA in healthy donors. In the PCR, 60 Vbeta and 13 Jbeta primers were used. Method: immunoSEQ multiplex PCR; TCRdb's copy keeps in-frame clones and lacks some. The sample shows roughly 250,000 clones, around 80% of them seen only once. The sample consisted of PBMCs. Receptors were obtained from a girl aged 2-10 years in good health and CMV-seronegative.

J is TRBJ2-2 and V is TRBV9; TRBD2 might be the D (5 bases). Trimming left V 3 bases short and J 2 bases short, with 11 bases between. The V gene's germline CDR1 is SGDLS and CDR2 YYNGEE. The CDR3 runs to 15 residues. This CDR3 is CASSAISGNTGELFF. CDR3 nucleotide sequence: TGTGCCAGCAGCGCAATAAGCGGAAACACCGGGGAGCTGTTTTTT.

This sequence joins TRBV30 and TRBJ1-2; possibly TRBD1 for D (6 bases). The germline V gene encodes CDR1 GTSNPN and CDR2 SVGIG (reference sequence). The CDR3 consists of 14 residues. The germline V and J ends were trimmed by 2 bases and 8 bases, with 18 bases remaining between them. In DNA, the CDR3 is TGTGCCTGGAGTCCCCTGGGGGGGGCGCGGGGCTACACCTTC. Its protein is CAWSPLGGARGYTF. Looking up the rest from reference TRBV30 and TRBJ1-2 gives the full variable domain: SQTIHQWPATLVQPVGSPLSLECTVEGTSNPNLYWYRQAAGRGLQLLFYSVGIGQISSEVPQNLSASRPQDRQFILSSKKLLLSDSGFYLCAWSPLGGARGYTFGSGTRLTVV.

This chain joins TRBV27 and TRBJ1-2; no reliable D call. Germline CDR1 and CDR2: MNHEY and SMNVEV (reference sequence). Trimming took 8 bases from V and 1 from J, leaving 8 bases between them. CDR3 length: 12 amino acids. CDR3 DNA: TGTGCCAGCGGACTTTATAACTATGGCTACACCTTC. Its protein is CASGLYNYGYTF.

This rearrangement joins TRBV28 to TRBJ1-1, with a possible D match to TRBD1 (6 bases). The CDR3 is made up of 13 amino acids. The V gene's germline CDR1 is MDHEN and CDR2 SYDVKM. With 2 bases removed from V and 11 bases from J, the gap between germline ends came to 15 bases. The CDR3: CASSLGGGVFAFF. CDR3 nucleotides: TGTGCCAGCAGTTTAGGGGGGGGCGTTTTCGCTTTCTTT.

J is TRBJ1-6 and V is TRBV5-1, with D uncertain. The CDR3 is made up of 14 amino acids. Germline CDR1 is SGHRS and CDR2 is YFSETQ. V was pared by 0 bases and J by 10 bases, with 11 bases between. The CDR3 nucleotides are TGCGCCAGCAGCTTGGACAGTGTAGGATCACCCCTCCACTTT. Protein: CASSLDSVGSPLHF.

The rearrangement links TRBV28 to TRBJ1-5, with TRBD1 identical over 8 bases. The CDR3 covers 12 residues. Germline trimming cut 6 bases from V and 6 bases from J; bases unmatched to any gene: 1. In germline, CDR1 is MDHEN, CDR2 SYDVKM. The CDR3 DNA reads as TGTGCCAGCAGACAGGGGGTTCAGCCCCAGCATTTT. Amino acids: CASRQGVQPQHF.

This rearrangement joins TRBV9 to TRBJ2-5, with 10 nucleotides matching TRBD2. Germline CDR1 reads SGDLS; CDR2 reads YYNGEE. This CDR3 spans 20 amino acids. Unmatched junction bases numbered 22, after V lost 4 bases and J lost 4 bases. CDR3 region: CASSLAGNQAPSGRSETQYF. As DNA, the CDR3 is TGTGCCAGCAGCTTAGCCGGGAACCAGGCTCCTAGCGGGAGATCAGAGACCCAGTACTTC.

This clone was picked up a small number of times. The chain recombines TRBV5-1 with TRBJ2-5; 9 nucleotides align to TRBD2. The CDR3 contains 18 residues. V lost 3 bases to trimming and J lost 4 bases; unmatched junction nucleotides: 16. Germline CDR1 reads SGHRS; CDR2 reads YFSETQ. CDR3: CASSYSPGVAGVPETQYF. Here the CDR3 DNA reads TGCGCCAGCAGCTACTCGCCGGGGGTAGCGGGGGTCCCAGAGACCCAGTACTTC.

Points on this clone: Sequence at one end of the junction differs from germline and may be a read error. The chain employs TRBV20-1 and TRBJ2-7; 9 positions agree with TRBD1. CDR3 size: 11 residues. Per the germline V gene, CDR1 is DFQATT and CDR2 is SNEGSKA (reference sequence). The CDR3 here is CSARRDRAYVF. CDR3 nucleotide sequence: TGCAGTGCTAGAAGGGACAGGGCCTACGTCTTC.

This clone is a singleton in its sample. V and J are TRBV7-8 and TRBJ2-1; 9 bases fit TRBD2. V gave up 5 bases and J gave up 9 bases; unmatched junction bases: 14. CDR1 and CDR2 (germline): SGHVS, FQNEAQ. This CDR3 comprises 16 residues. The CDR3 here is CASSTLSTGLAGEQFF. In DNA form, the CDR3 reads TGTGCCAGCAGCACCCTATCGACGGGACTAGCAGGTGAGCAGTTCTTC.

The rearrangement uses TRBV11-2 and TRBJ1-1, with D possibly being TRBD1 (5 bases). Trimming pared 4 bases from V and 2 bases from J, leaving 8 bases between. This CDR3 has 13 amino acids. CDR1 and CDR2 (germline): SGHAT, FQNNGV. The CDR3 region has the DNA TGTGCCAGCAGCTCCCAGGGAAACACTGAAGCTTTCTTT. Protein sequence: CASSSQGNTEAFF.